Listed below are T cell receptor beta chains from one sample, sequenced in a study of blood T cell repertoires in COVID-19. Generated by immunoSEQ multiplex PCR, the TCRdb table keeps only in-frame clones and is missing some. The top ten clones hold 16% of a sample with about 59,000 clones, approximately 92% of them seen once. Sequences were obtained from peripheral blood. These receptors all stem from a man older than 75 with acute or convalescent COVID-19. CDR3s include the opening cysteine and the closing phenylalanine or tryptophan. D genes are given only for firm matches. The size of a clone is reported for some rows only, either as once, few or many, or as a class for expanded clones.

J gene | D gene | clone size | V gene | CDR3 DNA | CDR3 protein
TRBJ1-3 | TRBD1 | - | TRBV5-1 | TGCGCCAGCAGCTTGACAGGGGGGATCTCTGGAAACACCATATATTTT | CASSLTGGISGNTIYF
TRBJ1-3 | TRBD1 | - | TRBV6-6 | TGTGCCAGCAGTCTAAATACAGGGGGCTCTGCTGGAAACACCATATATTTT | CASSLNTGGSAGNTIYF
TRBJ2-1 | TRBD2 | - | TRBV24-1 | TGTGCCACCGGGAGCGGGGGGGCAAGGAATGAGCAGTTCTTC | CATGSGGARNEQFF
TRBJ2-7 | TRBD1 | - | TRBV7-2 | TGTGCCAGCAGCTTAGCCCCTGGGACAGGGGTTAGCTCCTACGAGCAGTACTTC | CASSLAPGTGVSSYEQYF
TRBJ1-1 | - | - | TRBV3-1/TRBV3-2 | TGTGCCAGCAGCCAAGTTCACTCCGGGGGGGGTGAAGCTTTCTTT | CASSQVHSGGGEAFF
TRBJ2-7 | TRBD1 | - | TRBV2 | TGTGCCAGCAGTGGACGGGGACAGACTTCCTACGAGCAGTACTTC | CASSGRGQTSYEQYF
TRBJ1-1 | - | - | TRBV3-1/TRBV3-2 | TGTGCCAGCAGTTCGCGATCCACTAAGGCTTTCTTT | CASSSRSTKAFF
TRBJ2-7 | - | - | TRBV3-1/TRBV3-2 | TGTGCCAGCAGCCAAGTCTCAGGCTACGAGCAGTACTTC | CASSQVSGYEQYF
TRBJ1-4 | - | once | TRBV19 | TGTGCCAGTAGTATTGCCCTGCGGGGGGAAAAACTGTTTTTT | CASSIALRGEKLFF
TRBJ1-3 | - | - | TRBV5-1 | TGCGCCAGCAGCCCCTCGAGTAACTCTGGAAACACCATATATTTT | CASSPSSNSGNTIYF
TRBJ1-1 | - | - | TRBV24-1 | TGTGCCACCAGGGACACCAAGAACACTGAAGCTTTCTTT | CATRDTKNTEAFF
TRBJ2-1 | TRBD2 | - | TRBV6-5 | TGTGCCAGCAGAAAGCAACTAGCGGGGAATAATGAGCAGTTCTTC | CASRKQLAGNNEQFF
TRBJ2-1 | - | - | TRBV7-6 | TGTGCCAGCAGCTTAGGGGCTGGTGAGCAGTTCTTC | CASSLGAGEQFF
TRBJ1-5 | - | - | TRBV7-8 | TGTGCCAGCAGCTCCGAAGGGGGGGGGCCCCAGCATTTT | CASSSEGGGPQHF
TRBJ2-1 | TRBD1 | - | TRBV6-1 | TGTGCCAGCAGTGAACGTACAGGGGGGAATGAGCAGTTCTTC | CASSERTGGNEQFF
TRBJ1-5 | TRBD1 | once | TRBV6-5 | TGTGCCAGCAGACCGAGACAGGGGGCCCATCAGCCCCAGCATTTT | CASRPRQGAHQPQHF
TRBJ2-3 | - | - | TRBV24-1 | TGTGCCACCAGTGAAGGACAGCTCGCGCAGTATTTT | CATSEGQLAQYF
TRBJ1-6 | - | - | TRBV4-2 | TGTGCCAGCAGCCAAGAGGCAGGCAACAATTCACCCCTCCACTTT | CASSQEAGNNSPLHF
TRBJ2-4 | - | - | TRBV5-1 | TGCGCCAACCGGGACTTCAACCCTTCAGGGTCCAAAAACATTCAGTACTTC | CANRDFNPSGSKNIQYF
TRBJ2-6 | - | - | TRBV3-1/TRBV3-2 | TGTGCCAGCAGGTACAGAGGAGGGTTGCCCACTTCTGGGGCCAACGTCCTGACTTTC | CASRYRGGLPTSGANVLTF
TRBJ2-1 | TRBD1 | - | TRBV5-1 | TGCGCCAGCAGCTGGGGGACAGTCAACAATGAGCAGTTCTTC | CASSWGTVNNEQFF
TRBJ1-1 | - | - | TRBV6-5 | TGTGCCAGCAGTTACAGGGGAAACACTGAAGCTTTCTTT | CASSYRGNTEAFF
TRBJ1-2 | - | - | TRBV19 | TGTGCCAGTAGTTCCGACAGCAACTATGGCTACACCTTC | CASSSDSNYGYTF
TRBJ1-1 | - | - | TRBV18 | TGTGCCAGCTCAACACAGAGGAACACTGAAGCTTTCTTT | CASSTQRNTEAFF
TRBJ2-2 | TRBD1 | - | TRBV5-1 | TGCGCCAGCAGCTTGGTGGGGACAGGGGGCACCGGGGAGCTGTTTTTT | CASSLVGTGGTGELFF
TRBJ2-5 | - | - | TRBV5-4 | TGTGCCAGCAGCTCGCCACGAGAGTCCCAAGAGACCCAGTACTTC | CASSSPRESQETQYF
TRBJ2-6 | - | - | TRBV5-6 | TGTGCCAGCAGCTTGTACGGGGCGGGGCCCGGGGCCAACGTCCTGACTTTC | CASSLYGAGPGANVLTF
TRBJ1-1 | TRBD1 | - | TRBV5-4 | TGTGCCAGCAGCGACGGACAGGGTAAATTCACTGAAGCTTTCTTT | CASSDGQGKFTEAFF
TRBJ1-1 | TRBD1 | - | TRBV18 | TGTGCCAGCTCACCTGGGACAGGAGAAGCTTTCTTT | CASSPGTGEAFF
TRBJ1-3 | - | - | TRBV7-9 | TGTGCCAGCAGCTTATTTCAGGGACAAGGCCGAAACACCATATATTTT | CASSLFQGQGRNTIYF
TRBJ2-5 | TRBD1 | once | TRBV7-9 | TGTGCCAGCAGCCCCAGGGGGCACCAAGAGACCCAGTACTTC | CASSPRGHQETQYF
TRBJ2-7 | - | once | TRBV5-6 | TGTGCCAGCAGCTTAACAGGGTACCCCTACGAGCAGTACTTC | CASSLTGYPYEQYF
TRBJ1-5 | TRBD1 | once | TRBV2 | TGTGCCAGCAGTGTGGACAGGCCTAGCAATCAGCCCCAGCATTTT | CASSVDRPSNQPQHF
TRBJ2-7 | - | - | TRBV28 | TGTGCCAGCAGTCCCCTCCCCTCCACCGGCTACGAGCAGTACTTC | CASSPLPSTGYEQYF
TRBJ2-3 | TRBD2 | - | TRBV10-3 | TGTGCCATCAGTGAGTCGGGGCTAGCGGGGATCACAGATACGCAGTATTTT | CAISESGLAGITDTQYF
TRBJ2-2 | TRBD2 | - | TRBV2 | TGTGCCAGCAGTGAAGGAAGCGGGGGGGCCCTCGGGGAGCTGTTTTTT | CASSEGSGGALGELFF
TRBJ1-3 | - | - | TRBV12-3/TRBV12-4 | TGTGCCAGCGAGGCCAGCCCTGGAAACACCATATATTTT | CASEASPGNTIYF
TRBJ2-7 | - | few | TRBV3-1/TRBV3-2 | TGTGCCAGCAGCTCCTCTAGTCAGGGTATGCTAAGGTACGAGCAGTACTTC | CASSSSSQGMLRYEQYF
TRBJ1-2 | TRBD1 | - | TRBV6-5 | TGTGCCAGCCTGGGACAGGACAGGAACTATGGCTACACCTTC | CASLGQDRNYGYTF
TRBJ2-7 | - | - | TRBV5-8 | TGTGCCAGCAGGAGCCAAGGGGACTACGAGCAGTACTTC | CASRSQGDYEQYF